This T cell receptor (beta chain) was sequenced for a study of shared clonotypes between healthy human individuals. Study-wide background: Three CD4 naive, three CD4 memory, two CD8 naive and one CD8 memory plate were used per donor.

Cells designated naive CD8 were CD45RO-negative and were positively selected for CCR7, with terminally differentiated effector memory CD45RA+ cells excluded. All donors were healthy HIV-negative adults lacking recent acute infections or vaccinations. Study-wide results and caveats: Richness estimates generally favored naive over memory subsets.

With regard to this clone: What it binds is unknown.

TCRdb's copy holds only in-frame clones and misses some; the assay was immunoSEQ multiplex PCR. The repertoire holds more than 2 million clones, with less than 95% as singletons. The CDR3 is 11 amino acids. Germline trimming cut 6 bases from V and 8 bases from J; bases unmatched to any gene: 3. Germline lookup yields CDR1 MNHEY and CDR2 SVGAGI. V usage is TRBV6-5 and J usage is TRBJ1-1; 7 nucleotides line up with TRBD1. The sample consisted of naive CD8+ T cells sorted from blood. The sequence was collected from a man between 18 and 29 years old in good health. CDR3 in DNA: TGTGCCAGCAGCCCGGACAGGGAAGCTTTCTTT. Protein product: CASSPDREAFF.